This is a list of T cell receptor beta chains from one sample in a study of cytomegalovirus exposure and HLA in healthy donors. TCRdb keeps only in-frame clones here, not all; method: immunoSEQ multiplex PCR. The data hold 200,000 to 250,000 clones, with 76% observed a single time. The sequenced sample consisted of PBMCs. The source is a man aged 18 to 30 in good health and CMV-seronegative. Both conserved end residues are part of each CDR3. The D gene is left open where the match is weak. The size of a clone is reported for some rows only, either as once, few or many, or as a class for expanded clones.

D gene | J gene | clone size | V gene | CDR3 protein | CDR3 DNA
TRBD1 | TRBJ1-2 | - | TRBV7-8 | CASSLGWGQGGLGYTF | TGTGCCAGCAGCTTGGGATGGGGACAGGGGGGGCTCGGCTACACCTTC
- | TRBJ2-7 | - | TRBV2 | CASSELDIAYEQYF | TGTGCCAGCAGTGAATTGGACATAGCCTACGAGCAGTACTTC
- | TRBJ2-7 | - | TRBV28 | CASSWPGTRSYEQYF | TGTGCCAGCAGTTGGCCCGGGACAAGATCCTACGAGCAGTACTTC
TRBD2 | TRBJ2-7 | once | TRBV9 | CASSAPPGLAGDGYEQYF | TGTGCCAGCAGCGCCCCCCCGGGACTAGCGGGAGATGGTTACGAGCAGTACTTC
- | TRBJ1-2 | - | TRBV5-4 | CASSFLKENGYTF | TGTGCCAGCAGCTTTTTGAAGGAGAATGGCTACACCTTC
- | TRBJ2-7 | - | TRBV12-5 | CASGFRSGQSYEQYF | TGTGCTAGTGGGTTCAGGTCAGGACAGTCCTACGAGCAGTACTTC
- | TRBJ1-1 | - | TRBV10-2 | CASSLTGRNTEAFF | TGCGCCAGCAGTCTAACAGGGAGAAACACTGAAGCTTTCTTT
- | TRBJ2-7 | - | TRBV7-9 | CASSMGGGGGYEQYF | TGTGCCAGCAGCATGGGGGGCGGGGGCGGCTACGAGCAGTACTTC
- | TRBJ1-2 | - | TRBV28 | CASSLPQGGYGYTF | TGTGCCAGCAGTCTGCCCCAGGGTGGGTATGGCTACACCTTC
- | TRBJ2-3 | once | TRBV12-5 | CASALSPPTDTQYF | TGTGCTAGTGCCCTAAGTCCCCCCACAGATACGCAGTATTTT
- | TRBJ2-3 | - | TRBV7-2 | CASSGVGTSTISQYF | TGTGCCAGCAGCGGAGTGGGAACTAGTACTATCTCGCAGTATTTT
- | TRBJ2-1 | - | TRBV5-6 | CASSGTISSYNEQFF | TGTGCCAGCAGCGGAACTATTAGCTCCTACAATGAGCAGTTCTTC
TRBD2 | TRBJ2-1 | - | TRBV28 | CASFSTSAHSYNEQFF | TGTGCCAGCTTCTCTACTAGCGCTCACTCCTACAATGAGCAGTTCTTC
- | TRBJ1-2 | - | TRBV7-9 | CASSPPGGSGGGYTF | TGTGCCAGCAGCCCTCCGGGCGGATCGGGGGGTGGCTACACCTTC
- | TRBJ2-5 | - | TRBV2 | CASSEATNQETQYF | TGTGCCAGCAGTGAAGCGACTAATCAAGAGACCCAGTACTTC
TRBD2 | TRBJ2-3 | - | TRBV5-4 | CASRSNTVSGRSTDTQYF | TGTGCCAGCAGATCTAATACAGTTAGCGGGAGGAGTACAGATACGCAGTATTTT